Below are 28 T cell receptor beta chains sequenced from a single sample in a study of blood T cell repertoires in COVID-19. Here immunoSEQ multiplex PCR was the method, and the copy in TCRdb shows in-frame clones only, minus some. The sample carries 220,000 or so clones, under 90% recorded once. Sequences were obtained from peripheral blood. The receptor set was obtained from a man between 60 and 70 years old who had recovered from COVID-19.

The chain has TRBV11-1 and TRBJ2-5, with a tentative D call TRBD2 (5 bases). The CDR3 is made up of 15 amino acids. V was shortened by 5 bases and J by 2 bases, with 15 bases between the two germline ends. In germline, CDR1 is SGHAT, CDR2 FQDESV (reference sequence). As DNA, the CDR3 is TGTGCCAGCAGCCCCGGGGTAGTAGGACAAGAGACCCAGTACTTC. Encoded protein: CASSPGVVGQETQYF.

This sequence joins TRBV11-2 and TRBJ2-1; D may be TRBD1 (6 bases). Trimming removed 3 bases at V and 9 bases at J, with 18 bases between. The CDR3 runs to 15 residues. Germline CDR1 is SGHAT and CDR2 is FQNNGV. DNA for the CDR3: TGTGCCAGCAGCTTGGGGGCTCGGTTTGGTGGTGAGCAGTTCTTC. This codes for CASSLGARFGGEQFF.

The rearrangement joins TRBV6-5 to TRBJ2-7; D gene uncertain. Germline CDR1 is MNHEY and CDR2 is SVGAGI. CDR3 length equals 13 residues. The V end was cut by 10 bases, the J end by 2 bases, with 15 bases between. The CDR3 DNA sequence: TGTGCCAAACCCGGTGAGTATACCTACGAGCAGTACTTC. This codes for CAKPGEYTYEQYF.

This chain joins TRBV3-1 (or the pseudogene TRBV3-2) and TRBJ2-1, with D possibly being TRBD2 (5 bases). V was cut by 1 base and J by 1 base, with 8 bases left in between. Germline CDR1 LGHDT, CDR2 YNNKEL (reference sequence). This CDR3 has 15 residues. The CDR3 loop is CASSQARGSYNEQFF. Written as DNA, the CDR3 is TGTGCCAGCAGCCAAGCCCGGGGTTCCTACAATGAGCAGTTCTTC.

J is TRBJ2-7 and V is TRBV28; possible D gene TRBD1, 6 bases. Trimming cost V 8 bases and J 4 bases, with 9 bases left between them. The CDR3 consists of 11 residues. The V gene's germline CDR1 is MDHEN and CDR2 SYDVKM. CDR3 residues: CASGDKYEQYF. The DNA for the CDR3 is TGTGCCAGCGGGGACAAATACGAGCAGTACTTC.

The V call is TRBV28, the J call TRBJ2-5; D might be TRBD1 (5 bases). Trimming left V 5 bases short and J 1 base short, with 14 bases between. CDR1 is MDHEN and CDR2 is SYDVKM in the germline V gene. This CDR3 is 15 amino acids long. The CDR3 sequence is CASSTRVSGQETQYF. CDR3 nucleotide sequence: TGTGCCAGCAGTACCAGGGTTTCGGGCCAAGAGACCCAGTACTTC.

This CDR3 is CAWSGQNEKLFF. CDR3 sequence (DNA): TGTGCCTGGAGTGGACAGAATGAAAAACTGTTTTTT. The J gene is TRBJ1-4, the V gene TRBV30; TRBD1 might be the D (5 bases). Looked up from germline, CDR1 is GTSNPN and CDR2 is SVGIG (reference sequence). V was clipped by 1 base and J by 5 bases, with 5 bases between them. The CDR3 has 12 amino acids.

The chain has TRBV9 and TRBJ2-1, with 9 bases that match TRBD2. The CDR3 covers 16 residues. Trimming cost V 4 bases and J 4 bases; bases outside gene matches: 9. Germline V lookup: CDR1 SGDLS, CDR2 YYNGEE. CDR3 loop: CASSSGGRGWYNEQFF. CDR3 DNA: TGTGCCAGCAGCTCCGGCGGGAGGGGTTGGTACAATGAGCAGTTCTTC.

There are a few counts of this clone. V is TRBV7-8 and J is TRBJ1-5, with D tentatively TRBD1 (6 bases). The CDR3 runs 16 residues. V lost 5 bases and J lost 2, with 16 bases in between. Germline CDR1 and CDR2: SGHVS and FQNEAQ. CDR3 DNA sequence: TGTGCCAGCAGCACGAAGGGGGACGGAGGCAATCAGCCCCAGCATTTT. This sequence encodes CASSTKGDGGNQPQHF. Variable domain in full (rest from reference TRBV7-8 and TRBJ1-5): GAGVSQSPRYKVAKRGQDVALRCDPISGHVSLFWYQQALGQGPEFLTYFQNEAQLDKSGLPSDRFFAERPEGSVSTLKIQRTQQEDSAVYLCASSTKGDGGNQPQHFGDGTRLSIL.

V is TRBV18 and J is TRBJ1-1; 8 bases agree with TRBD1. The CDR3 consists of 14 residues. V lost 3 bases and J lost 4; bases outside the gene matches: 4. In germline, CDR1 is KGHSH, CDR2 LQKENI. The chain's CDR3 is CASSPDRVGTEAFF. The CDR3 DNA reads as TGTGCCAGCTCACCGGACAGGGTGGGCACTGAAGCTTTCTTT.

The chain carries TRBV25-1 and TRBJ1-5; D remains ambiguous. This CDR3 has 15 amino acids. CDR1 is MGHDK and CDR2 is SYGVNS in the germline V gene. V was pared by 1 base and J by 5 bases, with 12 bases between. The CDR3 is CASSESRPAHQPQHF. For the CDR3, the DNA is TGTGCCAGCAGTGAATCTAGGCCAGCTCATCAGCCCCAGCATTTT.

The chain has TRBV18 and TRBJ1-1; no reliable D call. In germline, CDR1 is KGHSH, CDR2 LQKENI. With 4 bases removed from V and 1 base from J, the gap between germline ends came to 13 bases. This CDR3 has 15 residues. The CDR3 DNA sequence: TGTGCCAGCTCACGGAATGGGCGGGGGAACACTGAAGCTTTCTTT. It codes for CASSRNGRGNTEAFF.

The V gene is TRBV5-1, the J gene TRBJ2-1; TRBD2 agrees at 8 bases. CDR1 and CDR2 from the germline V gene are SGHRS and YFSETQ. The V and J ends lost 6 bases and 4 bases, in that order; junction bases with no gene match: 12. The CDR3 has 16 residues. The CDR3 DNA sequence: TGCGCCAGCACTCTTTCCTGGAGCGGGAGTTACAATGAGCAGTTCTTC. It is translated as CASTLSWSGSYNEQFF. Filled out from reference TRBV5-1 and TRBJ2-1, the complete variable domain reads KAGVTQTPRYLIKTRGQQVTLSCSPISGHRSVSWYQQTPGQGLQFLFEYFSETQRNKGNFPGRFSGRQFSNSRSEMNVSTLELGDSALYLCASTLSWSGSYNEQFFGPGTRLTVL.

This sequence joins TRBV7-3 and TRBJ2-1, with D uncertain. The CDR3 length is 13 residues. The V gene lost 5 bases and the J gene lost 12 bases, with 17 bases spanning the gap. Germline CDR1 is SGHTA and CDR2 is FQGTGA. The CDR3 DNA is TGTGCCAGCAGCGCTACAGCTGGCGAAGGGCAGTTCTTC. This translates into CASSATAGEGQFF.

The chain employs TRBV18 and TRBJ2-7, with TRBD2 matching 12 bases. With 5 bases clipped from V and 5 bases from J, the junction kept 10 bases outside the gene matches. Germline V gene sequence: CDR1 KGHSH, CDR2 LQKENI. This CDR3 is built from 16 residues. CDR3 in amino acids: CASSTPMTSGSDEQYF. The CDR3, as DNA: TGTGCCAGCTCAACTCCTATGACTAGCGGGAGCGACGAGCAGTACTTC.

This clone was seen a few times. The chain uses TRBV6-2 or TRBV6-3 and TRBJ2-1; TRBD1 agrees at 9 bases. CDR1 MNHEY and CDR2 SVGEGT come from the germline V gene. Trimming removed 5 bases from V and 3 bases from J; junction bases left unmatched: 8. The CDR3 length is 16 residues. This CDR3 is CASSGAATGGYNEQFF. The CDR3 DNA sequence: TGTGCCAGCAGTGGGGCTGCGACAGGGGGCTACAATGAGCAGTTCTTC.

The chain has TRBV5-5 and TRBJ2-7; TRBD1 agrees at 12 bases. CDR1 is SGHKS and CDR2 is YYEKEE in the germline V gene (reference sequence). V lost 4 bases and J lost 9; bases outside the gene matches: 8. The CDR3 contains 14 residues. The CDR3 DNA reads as TGTGCCAGCAGCATGGGACAGGGGGCGTTAGGGCAGTACTTC. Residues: CASSMGQGALGQYF.

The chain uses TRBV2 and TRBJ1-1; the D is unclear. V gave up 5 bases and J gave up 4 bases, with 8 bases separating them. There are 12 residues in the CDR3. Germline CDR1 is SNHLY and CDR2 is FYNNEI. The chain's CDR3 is CASSTSFTEAFF. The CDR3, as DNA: TGTGCCAGCAGTACTTCATTCACTGAAGCTTTCTTT.

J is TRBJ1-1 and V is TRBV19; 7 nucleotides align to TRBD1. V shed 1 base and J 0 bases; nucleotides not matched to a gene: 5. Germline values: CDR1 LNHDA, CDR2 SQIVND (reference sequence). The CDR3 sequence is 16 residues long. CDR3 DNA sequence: TGTGCCAGTAGTATAGCGGGACAGCTTATGAACACTGAAGCTTTCTTT. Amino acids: CASSIAGQLMNTEAFF.

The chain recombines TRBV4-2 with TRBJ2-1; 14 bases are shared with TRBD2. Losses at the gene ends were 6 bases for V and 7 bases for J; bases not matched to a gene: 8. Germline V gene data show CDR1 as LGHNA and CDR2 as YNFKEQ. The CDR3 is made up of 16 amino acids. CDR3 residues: CASRLSGTSGGNEQFF. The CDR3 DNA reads TGTGCCAGCAGGCTATCCGGGACTAGCGGGGGAAATGAGCAGTTCTTC.

CDR3 region: CATSDSGTGSYEQYF. CDR3 nucleotide sequence: TGTGCCACCAGTGATTCGGGGACAGGGTCCTACGAGCAGTACTTC. The chain combines TRBV24-1 with TRBJ2-7; 9 positions match TRBD1. The V and J ends lost 2 bases and 1 base, in that order; junction bases with no gene match: 2. Germline-derived CDR1 and CDR2 are KGHDR and SFDVKD. The CDR3 loop spans 15 amino acids.

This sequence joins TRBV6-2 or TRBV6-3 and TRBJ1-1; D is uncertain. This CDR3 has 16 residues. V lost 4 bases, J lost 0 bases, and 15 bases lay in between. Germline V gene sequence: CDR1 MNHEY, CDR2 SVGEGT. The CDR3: CASSWAGSTMNTEAFF. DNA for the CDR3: TGTGCCAGCAGTTGGGCGGGTTCGACGATGAACACTGAAGCTTTCTTT.

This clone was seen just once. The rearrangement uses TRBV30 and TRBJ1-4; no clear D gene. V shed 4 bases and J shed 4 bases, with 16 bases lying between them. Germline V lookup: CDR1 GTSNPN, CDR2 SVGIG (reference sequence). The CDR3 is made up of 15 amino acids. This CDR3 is CAWNYKRRSNEKLFF. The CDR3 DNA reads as TGTGCCTGGAACTATAAGAGGAGAAGTAATGAAAAACTGTTTTTT.

In nucleotides, the CDR3 is TGTGCCAGCTCACCCGACAGGGGATGGGGCTACACCTTC. Its protein is CASSPDRGWGYTF. J is TRBJ1-2 and V is TRBV18, with 8 bases aligning to TRBD1. The length of the CDR3 is 13 residues. With V trimmed by 3 bases and J by 8 bases, 5 bases remained unmatched. CDR1 and CDR2 (germline): KGHSH, LQKENI.

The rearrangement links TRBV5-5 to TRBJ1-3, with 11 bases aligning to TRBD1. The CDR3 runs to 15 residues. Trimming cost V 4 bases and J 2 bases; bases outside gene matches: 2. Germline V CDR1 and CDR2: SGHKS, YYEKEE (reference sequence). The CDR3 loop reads CASSKGQGAGNTIYF. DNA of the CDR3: TGTGCCAGCAGCAAGGGACAGGGGGCTGGAAACACCATATATTTT.

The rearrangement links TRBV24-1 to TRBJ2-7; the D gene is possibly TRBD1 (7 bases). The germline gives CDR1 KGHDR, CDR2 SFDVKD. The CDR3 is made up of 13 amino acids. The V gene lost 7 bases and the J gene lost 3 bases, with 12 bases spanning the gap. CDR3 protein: CATRPRDSYEQYF. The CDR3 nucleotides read TGTGCCACCAGGCCGCGGGACAGCTACGAGCAGTACTTC.

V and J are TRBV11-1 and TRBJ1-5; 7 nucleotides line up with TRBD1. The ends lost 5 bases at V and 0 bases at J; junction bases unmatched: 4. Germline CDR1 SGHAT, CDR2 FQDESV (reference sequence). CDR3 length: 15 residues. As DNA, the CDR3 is TGTGCCAGCAGCCTTGGGACAGATAGCAATCAGCCCCAGCATTTT. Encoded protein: CASSLGTDSNQPQHF.

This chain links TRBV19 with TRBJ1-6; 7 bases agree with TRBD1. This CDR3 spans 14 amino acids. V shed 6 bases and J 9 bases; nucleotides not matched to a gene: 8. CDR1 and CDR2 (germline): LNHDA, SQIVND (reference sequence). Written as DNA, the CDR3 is TGTGCCAGTAGAAGACAGGGCGATACTTCACCCCTCCACTTT. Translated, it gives CASRRQGDTSPLHF.